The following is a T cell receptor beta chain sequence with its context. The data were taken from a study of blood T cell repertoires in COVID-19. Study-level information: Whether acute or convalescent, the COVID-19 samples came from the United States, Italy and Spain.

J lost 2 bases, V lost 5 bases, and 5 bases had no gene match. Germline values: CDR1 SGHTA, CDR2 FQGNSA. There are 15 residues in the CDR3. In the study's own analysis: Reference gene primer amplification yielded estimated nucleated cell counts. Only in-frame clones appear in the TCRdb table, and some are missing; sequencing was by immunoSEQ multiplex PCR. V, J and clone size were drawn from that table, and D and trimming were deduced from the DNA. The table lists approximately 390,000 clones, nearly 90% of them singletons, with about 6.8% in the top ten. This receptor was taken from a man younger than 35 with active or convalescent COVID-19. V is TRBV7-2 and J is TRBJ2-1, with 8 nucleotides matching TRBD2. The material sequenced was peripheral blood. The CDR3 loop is CASSRPGLAYNEQFF. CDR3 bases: TGTGCCAGCAGCCGTCCGGGACTAGCCTACAATGAGCAGTTCTTC.